The next 2 T cell receptor beta chains were all read from a single sample in a study of T-cell reconstitution after alpha-beta-depleted transplantation in children. Unique molecular identifiers tagged the TCRbeta library. TCRdb reprocessed the PCR reads with MiXCR, giving one entry per CDR3 protein. The profile covers 150,000 to 250,000 distinct CDR3 sequences, with just over 14% appearing a single time and approximately 13% taken by the ten largest. This specimen consisted of PBMCs from the stem cell graft donor, obtained from the stem cell graft. All receptors come from a human donor who donated a stem cell graft to a child with acute lymphoblastic leukemia.

At least ten counts were recorded for this clonotype. The chain has TRBV5-1 and TRBJ1-1, with TRBD1 as a possible D gene (5 bases). The V gene's germline CDR1 is SGHRS and CDR2 YFSETQ. CDR3 size: 14 residues. V was shortened by 2 bases and J by 1 base, with 9 bases between the two germline ends. CDR3: CASSFGGGNTEAFF. The CDR3 coding sequence is TGCGCCAGCAGCTTCGGGGGGGGGAACACTGAAGCTTTCTTT.

This clonotype has at least ten counts. V usage is TRBV6-1 and J usage is TRBJ2-1, with 11 bases matching TRBD2. Trimming at V came to 6 bases and at J to 7 bases, leaving 8 bases not matched to a gene. CDR3 length: 15 residues. Per germline, CDR1 MNHNS and CDR2 SASEGT. The CDR3 DNA reads as TGTGCCAGCAGACGGACTAGCGGGCTGGGGAATGAGCAGTTCTTC. This encodes CASRRTSGLGNEQFF.